The T cell receptor beta chain described here comes from a study of OX40 agonist ivuxolimab in advanced cancers. Looking at the study overall: From about 23 to 85 years was the age range, with a mean of approximately 58 years, and over 80% were male. Study findings and constraints: The antigen specificity of the peripheral T cells (those that were expanded) was not determined. CD4+ and CD8+ blood T cells expanded clonally by week 6 at 0.1 to 3.0 mg/kg.

V lost 5 bases to trimming and J lost 5 bases; unmatched junction nucleotides: 15. The CDR3 extends over 16 amino acids. Per germline, CDR1 SGHAT and CDR2 FQNNGV. Blood draws occurred at baseline, cycle 4 day 1, and cycle 7 day 1. Some clones are missing from TCRdb's copy, which holds only in-frame ones; the method was immunoSEQ multiplex PCR. The sample holds approximately 100,000 clones, 70% to 85% seen once. This clone has more than one count but fewer than ten. Antigen: not known. This receptor was obtained from an adult with an advanced solid tumor such as melanoma, head and neck, liver or kidney cancer. Source: CD4+ or CD8+ T cells sorted from blood, taken in a trial of the OX40 agonist ivuxolimab. The chain employs TRBV11-2 and TRBJ2-7; 7 bases fit TRBD2. This CDR3 reads CASSPLAGVFGHEQYF. For the CDR3, the DNA is TGTGCCAGCAGCCCCCTGGCGGGAGTCTTCGGCCACGAGCAGTACTTC. Based on the CDR3 plus reference TRBV11-2 and TRBJ2-7, the full variable domain is EAGVAQSPRYKIIEKRQSVAFWCNPISGHATLYWYQQILGQGPKLLIQFQNNGVVDDSQLPKDRFSAERLKGVDSTLKIQPAKLEDSAVYLCASSPLAGVFGHEQYFGPGTRLTVT.